These 26 T cell receptor beta chains originate from one sample sequenced in a study of radiation and T cells in renal cell carcinoma. Sample time point: blood 2 weeks post-SBRT. Specified treatment: 15 Gy SBRT to primary tumor, nephrectomy 4 weeks later. Data came from immunoSEQ multiplex PCR; TCRdb stores just in-frame clones and leaves some out. The sample lists tens of thousands of clones, 80% seen once, with 25% to 35% in the top ten. The sequenced sample was blood, obtained from a patient whose treatment included radiotherapy and nephrectomy. These TCRs come from a woman aged 70-85 years with renal cell carcinoma.

The chain recombines TRBV6-1 with TRBJ1-2; TRBD1 might be the D (6 bases). V lost 6 bases, J lost 2 bases, and 10 bases lay in between. CDR3 length equals 13 residues. In germline, CDR1 is MNHNS, CDR2 SASEGT. CDR3 in amino acids: CASRGAGNYGYTF. In DNA form, the CDR3 reads TGTGCCAGCAGGGGGGCCGGAAACTATGGCTACACCTTC.

V is TRBV7-8 and J is TRBJ2-7; a possible D gene is TRBD1 (5 bases). The CDR3 is made up of 16 amino acids. The V end was cut by 2 bases, the J end by 2 bases, with 16 bases between. The germline gives CDR1 SGHVS, CDR2 FQNEAQ. CDR3: CASSLTQGPRTYEQYF. The CDR3 region has the DNA TGTGCCAGCAGCTTAACGCAGGGCCCGAGGACCTACGAGCAGTACTTC.

This clone was counted a few times. This chain links TRBV5-6 with TRBJ1-4; D is unresolved. The V gene's germline CDR1 is SGHDT and CDR2 YYEEEE. The CDR3 is 13 residues long. V was clipped by 0 bases and J by 7 bases, with 7 bases between them. CDR3 amino acids: CASSLGPAEKLFF. DNA of the CDR3: TGTGCCAGCAGCTTGGGACCAGCTGAAAAACTGTTTTTT.

The rearrangement joins TRBV7-6 to TRBJ1-2, with D unresolved. Germline V CDR1 and CDR2: SGHVS, FNYEAQ. Trimming stripped 2 bases from V and 5 bases from J, with 15 bases between. This CDR3 is 15 amino acids long. The CDR3 region is CASSLNADDGYGYTF. CDR3 DNA sequence: TGTGCCAGCAGCTTAAACGCGGACGACGGATATGGCTACACCTTC. Variable domain in full (rest from reference TRBV7-6 and TRBJ1-2): GAGVSQSPRYKVTKRGQDVALRCDPISGHVSLYWYRQALGQGPEFLTYFNYEAQQDKSGLPNDRFSAERPEGSISTLTIQRTEQRDSAMYRCASSLNADDGYGYTFGSGTRLTVV.

This chain joins TRBV21-1 and TRBJ2-7. TRBV21-1 is a pseudogene segment. The CDR3 has 14 residues. CDR3 region: CASSKEGHSYEQYF. DNA of the CDR3: TGTGCCAGCAGCAAAGAGGGCCATTCCTACGAGCAGTACTTC.

The chain recombines TRBV7-2 with TRBJ2-1, with 12 bases identical to TRBD2. Germline trimming cut 4 bases from V and 9 bases from J; bases unmatched to any gene: 4. CDR1 SGHTA and CDR2 FQGNSA come from the germline V gene. The length of the CDR3 is 14 residues. The CDR3 region has the DNA TGTGCCAGCAGCTCTGGACTAGCGGGGATTGAGCAGTTCTTC. It translates to CASSSGLAGIEQFF.

This clone is medium-sized in the sample. The chain joins TRBV27 to TRBJ2-7; 9 nucleotides line up with TRBD1. Looked up from germline, CDR1 is MNHEY and CDR2 is SMNVEV (reference sequence). The CDR3 covers 14 residues. V trimming: 5 bases; J trimming: 4 bases; junction bases outside the gene matches: 6. The DNA for the CDR3 is TGTGCCAGCAGTACGGGACAGGGCCAATACGAGCAGTACTTC. Its protein product is CASSTGQGQYEQYF.

This clone was seen just once. This chain links TRBV7-2 with TRBJ2-7, with 11 bases lining up with TRBD2. The V gene's germline CDR1 is SGHTA and CDR2 FQGNSA. There are 17 residues in the CDR3. V gave up 5 bases and J gave up 7 bases; unmatched junction bases: 16. The CDR3 protein is CASSPSATSGGRGEQYF. CDR3 in DNA: TGTGCCAGCAGCCCAAGTGCTACTAGCGGGGGCCGGGGGGAGCAGTACTTC.

V is TRBV6-6 and J is TRBJ2-7; the D call may be TRBD1 or TRBD2 (7 bases each). The germline V gene encodes CDR1 MNHNY and CDR2 SVGAGI (reference sequence). Trimming left V 5 bases short and J 4 bases short, with 18 bases between. The CDR3 loop spans 15 amino acids. This chain's CDR3 is CASSPDRAGAYEQYF. DNA of the CDR3: TGTGCCAGCAGTCCCGACAGGGCGGGAGCTTACGAGCAGTACTTC.

This chain joins TRBV5-5 and TRBJ1-3; D unclear. V was trimmed by 7 bases and J by 1 base, leaving 12 bases between them. This CDR3 contains 14 residues. CDR1 and CDR2 (germline): SGHKS, YYEKEE (reference sequence). The CDR3 sequence: CASGGFGSGNTIYF. CDR3 nucleotides: TGTGCCAGCGGCGGTTTCGGATCTGGAAACACCATATATTTT. Full variable domain (outside the CDR3, taken from reference TRBV5-5 and TRBJ1-3): DAGVTQSPTHLIKTRGQQVTLRCSPISGHKSVSWYQQVLGQGPQFIFQYYEKEERGRGNFPDRFSARQFPNYSSELNVNALLLGDSALYLCASGGFGSGNTIYFGEGSWLTVV.

The chain combines TRBV7-8 with TRBJ2-2; D not resolved. CDR3 size: 12 residues. Germline V gene sequence: CDR1 SGHVS, CDR2 FQNEAQ. V was cut by 5 bases and J by 1 base, with 2 bases left in between. CDR3 in amino acids: CASSVNTGELFF. DNA of the CDR3: TGTGCCAGCAGCGTGAACACCGGGGAGCTGTTTTTT. Complete variable domain (other parts from reference TRBV7-8 and TRBJ2-2): GAGVSQSPRYKVAKRGQDVALRCDPISGHVSLFWYQQALGQGPEFLTYFQNEAQLDKSGLPSDRFFAERPEGSVSTLKIQRTQQEDSAVYLCASSVNTGELFFGEGSRLTVL.

V and J are TRBV2 and TRBJ2-7; D may be TRBD2 (5 bases). The V gene's germline CDR1 is SNHLY and CDR2 FYNNEI. The CDR3 loop spans 15 amino acids. V shed 5 bases and J shed 3 bases, with 17 bases lying between them. The CDR3 sequence: CASSLDSLAFYEQYF. In DNA form, the CDR3 reads TGTGCCAGCAGTTTAGATAGCCTAGCTTTCTACGAGCAGTACTTC.

V gene TRBV11-2 combines with J gene TRBJ1-5; no clear D. From germline, CDR1 is SGHAT and CDR2 FQNNGV. V was shortened by 3 bases and J by 1 base, with 10 bases between the two germline ends. CDR3 size: 15 residues. The CDR3, as DNA: TGTGCCAGCAGCTTTGACCACGGGAGCAATCAGCCCCAGCATTTT. It translates to CASSFDHGSNQPQHF.

Worth noting for this clone: The junction departs from germline at one end; a sequencing error may be responsible. Other DNA sequences in the sample encode the same CDR3. J is TRBJ2-2 and V is TRBV29-1, with D perhaps being TRBD1 or TRBD2 (6 bases each). Germline lookup yields CDR1 SQVTM and CDR2 ANQGSEA. This CDR3 comprises 14 residues. The CDR3 loop reads CSARGQGNTGELFF. The DNA for the CDR3 is TGTAGCGCCCGGGGGCAGGGGAACACCGGGGAGCTGTTTTTT.

The V and J genes are TRBV11-2 and TRBJ2-3; D is perhaps TRBD2 (7 bases). The V gene's germline CDR1 is SGHAT and CDR2 FQNNGV. V was shortened by 1 base and J by 2 bases, with 10 bases between the two germline ends. This CDR3 has 15 amino acids. As DNA, the CDR3 is TGTGCCAGCAGCTTAGGAGGGGGGGACACAGATACGCAGTATTTT. The encoded protein is CASSLGGGDTDTQYF.

V and J are TRBV7-2 and TRBJ2-1; TRBD2 matches 8 bases. The CDR3 runs to 14 residues. The trim removed 4 bases at V and 3 bases at J, leaving 2 bases unmatched. Per the germline V gene, CDR1 is SGHTA and CDR2 is FQGNSA. The CDR3 region has the DNA TGTGCCAGCAGCTCCAGCGGGGGCTACAATGAGCAGTTCTTC. Protein product: CASSSSGGYNEQFF.

Here the CDR3 DNA reads TGCGCCAGCAGCCAAGTTCGAGACACAGATACGCAGTATTTT. Amino acid sequence: CASSQVRDTDTQYF. This chain uses TRBV4-1 with TRBJ2-3; D is unresolved. The germline V and J ends were trimmed by 1 base and 2 bases, with 7 bases remaining between them. Germline CDR1 MGHRA, CDR2 YSYEKL. The CDR3 has 14 amino acids.

V and J are TRBV19 and TRBJ2-1, with TRBD2 matching over 15 bases. The CDR3 is 18 amino acids. The junction had 3 bases not matched to a gene; V was cut back by 3 bases and J by 0 bases. Germline CDR1 LNHDA, CDR2 SQIVND (reference sequence). DNA for the CDR3: TGTGCCAGTAGTATGGGACTAGCGGGGGGAAGCTCCTACAATGAGCAGTTCTTC. Translating gives CASSMGLAGGSSYNEQFF.

The genes are TRBV7-2 and TRBJ2-3; TRBD2 agrees at 13 bases. CDR3 size: 17 residues. After removal of 3 bases from V and 5 bases from J, the junction contained 8 bases not matched to a gene. CDR1 and CDR2 from the germline V gene are SGHTA and FQGNSA. As DNA, the CDR3 is TGTGCCAGCAGCTTCTCCCCGACTAGCGGGAGGCTAGATACGCAGTATTTT. Translated: CASSFSPTSGRLDTQYF.

This rearrangement joins TRBV12-5 to TRBJ2-7; D is unresolved. The CDR3 consists of 11 residues. The germline V and J ends were trimmed by 7 bases and 1 base, with 5 bases remaining between them. Germline assignment: CDR1 LGHNT and CDR2 FRNRAP. In DNA, the CDR3 is TGTGCTAGTGCACTATCCTACGAGCAGTACTTC. Translating gives CASALSYEQYF.

This chain connects TRBV11-2 to TRBJ1-4; D perhaps matches TRBD1 (5 bases). Germline lookup yields CDR1 SGHAT and CDR2 FQNNGV. The CDR3 sequence is 15 residues long. V was shortened by 4 bases and J by 3 bases, with 12 bases between the two germline ends. CDR3 DNA sequence: TGTGCCAGCAGCTCCGCAGGGATCCCTAATGAAAAACTGTTTTTT. Translated, it gives CASSSAGIPNEKLFF. Using reference TRBV11-2 and TRBJ1-4 for the parts outside the CDR3, the full variable domain is EAGVAQSPRYKIIEKRQSVAFWCNPISGHATLYWYQQILGQGPKLLIQFQNNGVVDDSQLPKDRFSAERLKGVDSTLKIQPAKLEDSAVYLCASSSAGIPNEKLFFGSGTQLSVL.

Only one count was recorded for this clone. This rearrangement joins TRBV7-2 to TRBJ2-7; D is unclear. Deletions cut 1 base from V and 0 bases from J, with 10 bases between. The length of the CDR3 is 15 residues. Germline V CDR1 and CDR2: SGHTA, FQGNSA. This CDR3 is CASSLGLGSSYEQYF. Written as DNA, the CDR3 is TGTGCCAGCAGCTTAGGTTTAGGGTCCTCCTACGAGCAGTACTTC.

CDR3 residues: CAWSVQASNQPQHF. Written as DNA, the CDR3 is TGTGCCTGGAGTGTTCAGGCTAGCAATCAGCCCCAGCATTTT. The chain has TRBV30 and TRBJ1-5, with D hard to call. This CDR3 has 14 amino acids. V was shortened by 0 bases and J by 0 bases, with 6 bases between the two germline ends. CDR1 is GTSNPN, CDR2 SVGIG, per germline (reference sequence).

J is TRBJ2-3 and V is TRBV5-1; D is undetermined. CDR1 is SGHRS and CDR2 is YFSETQ in the germline V gene. Trimming removed 0 bases at V and 2 bases at J, with 10 bases between. The CDR3 runs to 15 residues. CDR3 in DNA: TGCGCCAGCAGCTTGGTCCCGGAACTCACAGATACGCAGTATTTT. Its translation: CASSLVPELTDTQYF.

The chain recombines TRBV11-3 with TRBJ2-2; perhaps TRBD1 as D (5 bases). The CDR3 loop spans 16 amino acids. The V end lost 2 bases, the J end lost 5 bases, and 15 bases lay between the germline ends. Germline-derived CDR1 and CDR2 are SGHNT and YENEEA. The CDR3 sequence is CASSLNRMEGTGELFF. DNA for the CDR3: TGTGCCAGCAGCTTAAACAGGATGGAAGGTACCGGGGAGCTGTTTTTT.

The chain recombines TRBV5-1 with TRBJ2-2; a possible D gene is TRBD1 (6 bases). This CDR3 contains 15 residues. Germline V gene sequence: CDR1 SGHRS, CDR2 YFSETQ. The V gene lost 4 bases and the J gene lost 0 bases, with 10 bases spanning the gap. This CDR3 reads CASSVDSANTGELFF. CDR3 DNA sequence: TGCGCCAGCAGCGTGGACAGCGCGAACACCGGGGAGCTGTTTTTT.